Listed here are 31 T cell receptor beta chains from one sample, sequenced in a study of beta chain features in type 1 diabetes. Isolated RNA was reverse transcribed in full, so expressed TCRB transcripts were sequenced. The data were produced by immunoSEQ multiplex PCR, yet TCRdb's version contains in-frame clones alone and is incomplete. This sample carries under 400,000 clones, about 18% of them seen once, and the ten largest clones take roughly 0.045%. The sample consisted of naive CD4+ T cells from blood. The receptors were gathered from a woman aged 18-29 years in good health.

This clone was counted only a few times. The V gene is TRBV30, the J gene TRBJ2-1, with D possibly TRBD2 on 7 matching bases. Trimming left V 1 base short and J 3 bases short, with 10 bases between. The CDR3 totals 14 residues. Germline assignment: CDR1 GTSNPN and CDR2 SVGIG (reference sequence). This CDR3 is CAWSEGGGYNEQFF. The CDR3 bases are TGTGCCTGGAGTGAAGGGGGGGGCTACAATGAGCAGTTCTTC.

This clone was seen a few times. CDR3 protein: CASSDRARGIYEQYF. In DNA, the CDR3 is TGTGCCAGCAGCGACCGCGCGCGGGGAATCTACGAGCAGTACTTC. The V call is TRBV11-2, the J call TRBJ2-7; a weak D match, TRBD2 (6 bases). Germline V gene data show CDR1 as SGHAT and CDR2 as FQNNGV. CDR3 size: 15 residues. V lost 5 bases to trimming and J lost 3 bases, with 17 bases between them. Filled out from reference TRBV11-2 and TRBJ2-7, the complete variable domain reads EAGVAQSPRYKIIEKRQSVAFWCNPISGHATLYWYQQILGQGPKLLIQFQNNGVVDDSQLPKDRFSAERLKGVDSTLKIQPAKLEDSAVYLCASSDRARGIYEQYFGPGTRLTVT.

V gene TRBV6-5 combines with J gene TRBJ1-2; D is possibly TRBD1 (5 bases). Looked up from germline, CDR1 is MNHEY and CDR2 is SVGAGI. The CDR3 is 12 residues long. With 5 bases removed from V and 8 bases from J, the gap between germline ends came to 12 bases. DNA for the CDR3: TGTGCCAGCAGTACTTCAGGGAAAGGCTACACCTTC. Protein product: CASSTSGKGYTF.

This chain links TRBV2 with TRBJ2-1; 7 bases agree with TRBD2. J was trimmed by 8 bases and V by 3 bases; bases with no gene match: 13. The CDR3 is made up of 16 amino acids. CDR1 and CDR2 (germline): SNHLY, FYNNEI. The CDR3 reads CASSDSPSGVFDEQFF. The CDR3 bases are TGTGCCAGCAGTGATTCCCCTAGCGGCGTTTTCGATGAGCAGTTCTTC. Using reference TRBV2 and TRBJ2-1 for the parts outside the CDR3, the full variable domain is EPEVTQTPSHQVTQMGQEVILRCVPISNHLYFYWYRQILGQKVEFLVSFYNNEISEKSEIFDDQFSVERPDGSNFTLKIRSTKLEDSAMYFCASSDSPSGVFDEQFFGPGTRLTVL.

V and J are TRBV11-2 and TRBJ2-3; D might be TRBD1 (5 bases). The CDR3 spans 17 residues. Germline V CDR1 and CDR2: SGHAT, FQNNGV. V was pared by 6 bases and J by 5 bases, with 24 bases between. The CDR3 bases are TGTGCCAGCAGTCTCGGCGCTACTGCAGGGAAAAGAGATACGCAGTATTTT. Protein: CASSLGATAGKRDTQYF.

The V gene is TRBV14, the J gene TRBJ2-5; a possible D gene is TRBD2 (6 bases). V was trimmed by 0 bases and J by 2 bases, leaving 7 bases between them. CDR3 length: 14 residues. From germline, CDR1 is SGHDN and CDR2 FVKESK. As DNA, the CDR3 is TGTGCCAGCAGCCAAGACCTAGCGCAAGAGACCCAGTACTTC. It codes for CASSQDLAQETQYF.

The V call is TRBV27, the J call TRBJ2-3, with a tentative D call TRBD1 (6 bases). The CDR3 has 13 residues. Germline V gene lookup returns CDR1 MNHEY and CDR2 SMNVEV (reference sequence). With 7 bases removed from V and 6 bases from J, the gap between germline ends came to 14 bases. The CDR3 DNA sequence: TGTGCCAGCATGCTACAGGGTTGGGATACGCAGTATTTT. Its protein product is CASMLQGWDTQYF.

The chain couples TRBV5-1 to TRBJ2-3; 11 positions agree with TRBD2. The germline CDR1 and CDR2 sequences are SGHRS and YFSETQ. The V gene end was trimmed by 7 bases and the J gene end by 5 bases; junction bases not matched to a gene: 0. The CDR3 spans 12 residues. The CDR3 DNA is TGCGCCAGCGGGACTAGCGGAGATACGCAGTATTTT. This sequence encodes CASGTSGDTQYF.

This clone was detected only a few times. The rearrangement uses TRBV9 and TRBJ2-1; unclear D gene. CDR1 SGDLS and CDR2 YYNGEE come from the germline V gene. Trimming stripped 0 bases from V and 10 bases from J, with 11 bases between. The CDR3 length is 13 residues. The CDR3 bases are TGTGCCAGCAGCGTAGCTGCAGAGACAGAGCAGTTCTTC. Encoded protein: CASSVAAETEQFF.

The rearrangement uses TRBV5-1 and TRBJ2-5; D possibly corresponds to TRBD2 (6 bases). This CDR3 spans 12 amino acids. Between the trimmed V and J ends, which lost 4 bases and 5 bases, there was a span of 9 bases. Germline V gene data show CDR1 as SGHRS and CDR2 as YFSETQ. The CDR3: CASSEEGETQYF. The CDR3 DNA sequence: TGCGCCAGCAGCGAGGAGGGGGAGACCCAGTACTTC.

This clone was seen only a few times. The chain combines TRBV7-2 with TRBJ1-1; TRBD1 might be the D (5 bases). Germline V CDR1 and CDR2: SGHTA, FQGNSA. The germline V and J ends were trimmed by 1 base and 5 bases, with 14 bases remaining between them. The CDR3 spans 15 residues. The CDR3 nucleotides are TGTGCCAGCAGCTTAGGGGGCGCTTTAGGGACTGAAGCTTTCTTT. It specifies CASSLGGALGTEAFF.

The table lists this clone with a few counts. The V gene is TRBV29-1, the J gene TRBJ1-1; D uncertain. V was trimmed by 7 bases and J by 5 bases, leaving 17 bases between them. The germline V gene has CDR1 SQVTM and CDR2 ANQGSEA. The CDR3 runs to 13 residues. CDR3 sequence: CSAKRTLGTEAFF. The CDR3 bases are TGCAGCGCAAAGCGGACTCTCGGTACTGAAGCTTTCTTT.

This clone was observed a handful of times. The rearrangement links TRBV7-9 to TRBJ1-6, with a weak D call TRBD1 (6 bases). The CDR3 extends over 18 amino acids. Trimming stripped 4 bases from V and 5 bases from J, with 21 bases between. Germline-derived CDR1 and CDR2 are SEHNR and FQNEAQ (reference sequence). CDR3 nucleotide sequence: TGTGCCAGCAGCTCCATCCGGGACATCCAAGGGGATAATTCACCCCTCCACTTT. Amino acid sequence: CASSSIRDIQGDNSPLHF.

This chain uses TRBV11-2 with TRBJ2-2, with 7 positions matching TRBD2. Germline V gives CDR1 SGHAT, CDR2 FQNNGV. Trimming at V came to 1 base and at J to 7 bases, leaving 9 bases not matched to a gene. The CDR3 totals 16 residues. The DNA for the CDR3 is TGTGCCAGCAGCTTAGTCTCGGCGGGAGTAGACGGGGAGCTGTTTTTT. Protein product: CASSLVSAGVDGELFF.

The CDR3 loop reads CASSESSTGYSGELFF. The CDR3 DNA sequence: TGTGCCAGCAGTGAGAGTTCGACAGGGTATTCCGGGGAGCTGTTTTTT. The chain couples TRBV25-1 to TRBJ2-2; 7 positions match TRBD1. The germline V gene has CDR1 MGHDK and CDR2 SYGVNS. CDR3 length: 16 amino acids. After removal of 3 bases from V and 6 bases from J, the junction contained 10 bases not matched to a gene.

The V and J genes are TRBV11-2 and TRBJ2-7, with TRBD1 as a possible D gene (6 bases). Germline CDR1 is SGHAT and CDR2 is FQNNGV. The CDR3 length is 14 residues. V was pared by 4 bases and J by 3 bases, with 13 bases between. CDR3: CASSSDRTLYEQYF. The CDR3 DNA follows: TGTGCCAGCAGCTCAGACAGGACTCTCTACGAGCAGTACTTC. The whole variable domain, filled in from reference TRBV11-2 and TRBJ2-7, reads EAGVAQSPRYKIIEKRQSVAFWCNPISGHATLYWYQQILGQGPKLLIQFQNNGVVDDSQLPKDRFSAERLKGVDSTLKIQPAKLEDSAVYLCASSSDRTLYEQYFGPGTRLTVT.

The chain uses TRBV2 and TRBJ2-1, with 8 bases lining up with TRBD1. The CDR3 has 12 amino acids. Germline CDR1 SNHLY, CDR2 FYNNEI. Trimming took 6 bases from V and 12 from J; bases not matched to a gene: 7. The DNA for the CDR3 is TGTGCCAGCAGCGCTCCAGGACAGGGGCAGTTCTTC. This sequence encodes CASSAPGQGQFF.

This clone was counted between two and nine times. DNA for the CDR3: TGTGCCAGCAGCTTCAGGGGGTTAACTGAAGCTTTCTTT. Protein: CASSFRGLTEAFF. The genes are TRBV5-6 and TRBJ1-1, with 7 bases identical to TRBD1. The CDR3 contains 13 residues. Germline V gene sequence: CDR1 SGHDT, CDR2 YYEEEE. V was clipped by 2 bases and J by 5 bases; unmatched bases: 3.

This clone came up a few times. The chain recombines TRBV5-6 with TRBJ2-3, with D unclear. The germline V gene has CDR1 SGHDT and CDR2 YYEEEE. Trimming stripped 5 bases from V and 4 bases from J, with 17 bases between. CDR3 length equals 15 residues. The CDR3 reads CASSVPHFPPDTQYF. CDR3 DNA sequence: TGTGCCAGCAGTGTTCCACATTTCCCACCAGATACGCAGTATTTT. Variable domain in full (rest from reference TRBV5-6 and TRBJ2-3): DAGVTQSPTHLIKTRGQQVTLRCSPKSGHDTVSWYQQALGQGPQFIFQYYEEEERQRGNFPDRFSGHQFPNYSSELNVNALLLGDSALYLCASSVPHFPPDTQYFGPGTRLTVL.

The CDR3 bases are TGTGCCAGTAGTATCACAGGGGTTGTCACTGAAGCTTTCTTT. It is translated as CASSITGVVTEAFF. The chain joins TRBV19 to TRBJ1-1; 7 bases line up with TRBD1. Germline V gene sequence: CDR1 LNHDA, CDR2 SQIVND (reference sequence). The ends lost 3 bases at V and 4 bases at J; junction bases unmatched: 5. This CDR3 contains 14 residues.

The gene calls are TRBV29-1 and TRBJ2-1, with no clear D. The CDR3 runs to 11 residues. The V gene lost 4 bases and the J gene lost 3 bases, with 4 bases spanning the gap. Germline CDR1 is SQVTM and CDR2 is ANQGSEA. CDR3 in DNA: TGCAGCGTTGGAGGCTACAATGAGCAGTTCTTC. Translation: CSVGGYNEQFF.

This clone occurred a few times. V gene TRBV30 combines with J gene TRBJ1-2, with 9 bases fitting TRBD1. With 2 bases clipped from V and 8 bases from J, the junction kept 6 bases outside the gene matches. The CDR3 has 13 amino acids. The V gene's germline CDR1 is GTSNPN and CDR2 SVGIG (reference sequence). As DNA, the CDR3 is TGTGCCTGGAGTACCGGACAGGGGAGCGGCTACACCTTC. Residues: CAWSTGQGSGYTF.

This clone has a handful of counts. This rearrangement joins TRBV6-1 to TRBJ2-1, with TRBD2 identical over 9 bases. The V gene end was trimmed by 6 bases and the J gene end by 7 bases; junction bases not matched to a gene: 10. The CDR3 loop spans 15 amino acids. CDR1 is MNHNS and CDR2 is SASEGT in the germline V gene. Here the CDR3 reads CASSRERGARNEQFF. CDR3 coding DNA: TGTGCCAGCAGCCGAGAGCGGGGGGCGAGGAATGAGCAGTTCTTC.

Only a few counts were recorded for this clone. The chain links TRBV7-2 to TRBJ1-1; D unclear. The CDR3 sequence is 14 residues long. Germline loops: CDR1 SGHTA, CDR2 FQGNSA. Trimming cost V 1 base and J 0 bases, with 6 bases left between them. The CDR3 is CASSLGNMNTEAFF. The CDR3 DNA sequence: TGTGCCAGCAGCTTAGGTAACATGAACACTGAAGCTTTCTTT.

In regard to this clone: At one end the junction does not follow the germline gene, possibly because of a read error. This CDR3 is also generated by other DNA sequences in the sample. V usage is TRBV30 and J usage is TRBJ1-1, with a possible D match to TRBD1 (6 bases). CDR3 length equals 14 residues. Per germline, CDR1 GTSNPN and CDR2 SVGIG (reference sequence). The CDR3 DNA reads TGCGCCTGGGGGCGACGGAGCAGGGTCACTGAAGCTTTCTTT. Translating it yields CAWGRRSRVTEAFF. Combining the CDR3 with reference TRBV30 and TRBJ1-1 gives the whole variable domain SQTIHQWPATLVQPVGSPLSLECTVEGTSNPNLYWYRQAAGRGLQLLFYSVGIGQISSEVPQNLSASRPQDRQFILSSKKLLLSDSGFYLCAWGRRSRVTEAFFGQGTRLTVV.

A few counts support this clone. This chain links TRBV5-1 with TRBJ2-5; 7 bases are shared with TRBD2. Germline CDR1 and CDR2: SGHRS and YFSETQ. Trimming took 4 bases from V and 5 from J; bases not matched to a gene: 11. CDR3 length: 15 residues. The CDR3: CASSKLGGPGETQYF. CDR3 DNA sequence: TGCGCCAGCAGCAAACTGGGAGGGCCAGGGGAGACCCAGTACTTC.

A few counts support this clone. CDR3 DNA sequence: TGCGCCAGCAGCTTGGCCAGGGGAAGAGAGACCCAGTACTTC. It encodes CASSLARGRETQYF. The V and J genes are TRBV5-1 and TRBJ2-5; D may be TRBD1 (6 bases). This CDR3 spans 14 amino acids. Germline V gene lookup returns CDR1 SGHRS and CDR2 YFSETQ. V lost 0 bases, J lost 4 bases, and 10 bases lay in between.

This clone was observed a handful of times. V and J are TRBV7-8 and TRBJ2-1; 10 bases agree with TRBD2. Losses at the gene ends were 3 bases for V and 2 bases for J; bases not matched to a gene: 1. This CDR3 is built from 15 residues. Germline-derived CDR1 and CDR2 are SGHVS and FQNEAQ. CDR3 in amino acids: CASSFTSGTYNEQFF. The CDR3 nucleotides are TGTGCCAGCAGCTTCACTAGCGGGACCTACAATGAGCAGTTCTTC.

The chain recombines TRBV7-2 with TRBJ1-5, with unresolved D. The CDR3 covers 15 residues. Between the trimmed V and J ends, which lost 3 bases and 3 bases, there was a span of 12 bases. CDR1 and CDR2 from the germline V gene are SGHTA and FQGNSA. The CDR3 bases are TGTGCCAGCAGCTTGGGCGCCAGGTACAATCAGCCCCAGCATTTT. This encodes CASSLGARYNQPQHF.

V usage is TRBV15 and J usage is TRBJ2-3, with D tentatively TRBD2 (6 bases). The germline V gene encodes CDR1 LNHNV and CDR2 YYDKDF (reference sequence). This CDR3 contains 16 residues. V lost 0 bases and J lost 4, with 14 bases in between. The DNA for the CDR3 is TGTGCCACCAGCAGAGATCGGGGACTCCCCCCAGATACGCAGTATTTT. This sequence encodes CATSRDRGLPPDTQYF.

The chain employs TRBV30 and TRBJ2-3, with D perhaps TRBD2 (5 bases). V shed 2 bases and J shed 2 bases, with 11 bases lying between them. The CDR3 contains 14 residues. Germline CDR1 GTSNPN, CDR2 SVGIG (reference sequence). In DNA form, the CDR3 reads TGTGCCTGGAGTAGAGGGCTGCTCACAGATACGCAGTATTTT. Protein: CAWSRGLLTDTQYF.